The clone carrying this TCR beta chain has a handful of counts. Its specificity is not known. This sample stems from a study of cytomegalovirus exposure and HLA in healthy donors. Study-level information: The same platform as the roughly 630 first-cohort repertoires was used for the 130 or so validation repertoires, a later analysis reported.

Broader study findings: Reported results showed that the classifier diagnosed cytomegalovirus status with high specificity and sensitivity.

CDR1 and CDR2 (germline): SGHVS, FQNEAQ. The CDR3 consists of 14 residues. J gave up 6 bases and V 2 bases, and 6 bases lay outside the gene matches. TCRdb keeps only in-frame clones here, not all; method: immunoSEQ multiplex PCR. The sample contains some 170,000 clones, around nine tenths of which appear only once. The TCR comes from a young woman in good health and CMV-seronegative. The chain uses TRBV7-8 and TRBJ1-2, with 7 positions matching TRBD1. The material sequenced was PBMCs. DNA for the CDR3: TGTGCCAGCAGCTTAAGCAGGACAGGTGATGGCTACACCTTC. Encoded protein: CASSLSRTGDGYTF.